This entry lists 8 T cell receptor beta chains sequenced from one sample in a study of T-cell reconstitution after alpha-beta-depleted transplantation in children. Unique molecular identifiers were built into the TCRbeta library. TCRdb re-called the PCR reads through MiXCR, storing one row per CDR3 protein. This sample has about 440,000 distinct CDR3 sequences; roughly 44% occur once, and the top ten carry 25% to 30%. The source was PBMCs, collected before TCRalphabeta/CD19-depleted stem cell transplant. Receptors were obtained from a girl aged 2-15 years with aplastic anemia, due to receive a stem cell transplant.

The V and J genes are TRBV29-1 and TRBJ1-1, with D possibly matching TRBD1 (5 bases). Trimming shortened V by 8 bases and J by 5 bases, and 15 bases separated the two germline ends. The V gene's germline CDR1 is SQVTM and CDR2 ANQGSEA. The CDR3 totals 12 residues. The DNA for the CDR3 is TGCAGCACTCTCTCCGGGGCGACTGAAGCTTTCTTT. Protein sequence: CSTLSGATEAFF.

The V gene is TRBV5-1, the J gene TRBJ2-7; D unresolved. CDR1 SGHRS and CDR2 YFSETQ come from the germline V gene. This CDR3 spans 16 amino acids. Deletions cut 4 bases from V and 0 bases from J, with 17 bases between. The CDR3 DNA is TGCGCCAGCAGCCACCCCCCGGGCGGTGTCTCCTACGAGCAGTACTTC. Protein sequence: CASSHPPGGVSYEQYF.

This clonotype was seen more than once but under ten times. This chain links TRBV6-1 with TRBJ1-5; 12 nucleotides match TRBD1. V shed 6 bases, J shed 6 bases, and the junction held 3 bases outside the gene matches. This CDR3 contains 14 residues. From germline, CDR1 is MNHNS and CDR2 SASEGT. This CDR3 is CASRGQGAGQPQHF. DNA of the CDR3: TGTGCCAGCAGGGGACAGGGGGCAGGTCAGCCCCAGCATTTT.

This sequence joins TRBV27 and TRBJ2-5; no reliable D call. Per germline, CDR1 MNHEY and CDR2 SMNVEV (reference sequence). V was cut by 5 bases and J by 0 bases, with 13 bases left in between. This CDR3 is 15 amino acids long. The CDR3, as DNA: TGTGCCAGCAGTGCCCGACCGGCGGACCAAGAGACCCAGTACTTC. Its translation: CASSARPADQETQYF.

The rearrangement links TRBV6-1 to TRBJ2-3; D is possibly TRBD2 (6 bases). The CDR3 covers 19 residues. CDR1 and CDR2 from the germline V gene are MNHNS and SASEGT. V was clipped by 6 bases and J by 0 bases, with 25 bases between them. CDR3 sequence reads: CASSSTLRDSDPSTDTQYF. CDR3 nucleotide sequence: TGTGCCAGCAGCTCCACCCTTAGGGACTCCGACCCTAGCACAGATACGCAGTATTTT.

This clonotype has just a few counts. The rearrangement uses TRBV11-2 and TRBJ2-7, with D possibly matching TRBD2 (5 bases). Trimming removed 5 bases at V and 3 bases at J, with 11 bases between. This CDR3 comprises 13 residues. Germline values: CDR1 SGHAT, CDR2 FQNNGV. DNA for the CDR3: TGTGCCAGCAGCCGAGGGAACCACTACGAGCAGTACTTC. It translates to CASSRGNHYEQYF.

This rearrangement joins TRBV10-3 to TRBJ1-3; unclear D gene. Per germline, CDR1 ENHRY and CDR2 SYGVKD. The CDR3 is made up of 13 amino acids. The germline V and J ends were trimmed by 0 bases and 7 bases, with 7 bases remaining between them. CDR3 loop: CAISESDVNTIYF. CDR3 nucleotide sequence: TGTGCCATCAGTGAGTCTGATGTGAACACCATATATTTT.

This clonotype was counted a single time. The chain employs TRBV7-2 and TRBJ2-4; D possibly corresponds to TRBD1 (6 bases). The CDR3 loop spans 15 amino acids. The ends were cut back, 1 base at V and 6 bases at J, with 13 bases in the middle. The V gene's germline CDR1 is SGHTA and CDR2 FQGNSA. The CDR3 DNA reads TGTGCCAGCAGCTTAGGAGGACAGCGAAGAAACATTCAGTACTTC. It yields the protein CASSLGGQRRNIQYF.